Sequencing of this T cell receptor (beta chain) was carried out in a study of T-cell memory formation after mild COVID-19. On the study more broadly: TCR clusters mostly belonged to single donors.

Worth noting for this clonotype: Its antigen remains unidentified.

Study findings and constraints: A second wave expanding day 15 to 37 was CD4+-biased; contracting clones were balanced. Cross-reactive memory appears to have joined, as suggested by some responding clones showing up in pre-infection memory.

CDR3 length: 15 residues. J gave up 2 bases and V 4 bases, and 4 bases lay outside the gene matches. TCRdb ran MiXCR on the 5' RACE reads and lists one entry per CDR3 protein. The data contain 350,000 to 450,000 distinct CDR3 sequences, over 15% of them seen just once; the ten biggest clones take up 7.5% to 9.5%. This receptor was identified in an adult woman who had mild COVID-19 (a few samples of this study predate the infection). Cell type and time point are not known. The material sequenced was PBMCs or a T cell subset sorted from them (not recorded which). The chain carries TRBV12-3 or TRBV12-4 and TRBJ2-7; 11 nucleotides agree with TRBD2. CDR3: CASSSGLAGTYEQYF. The CDR3 DNA follows: TGTGCCAGCAGTTCCGGACTAGCGGGTACCTACGAGCAGTACTTC.